The 12 T cell receptor beta chains presented below share a single source sample, sequenced in a study of T-cell memory formation after mild COVID-19. TCRdb passed the 5' RACE reads through MiXCR, listing each CDR3 protein once. This table holds approximately 440,000 distinct CDR3 sequences, over 15% found once. The sample taken for sequencing was PBMCs or a T cell subset sorted from them (not recorded which). These TCRs come from an adult woman who had mild COVID-19 (a few samples of this study predate the infection). Cell type and time point are not known.

This clonotype was found many times. The chain joins TRBV7-3 to TRBJ2-3, with TRBD2 matching over 8 bases. The germline V gene encodes CDR1 SGHTA and CDR2 FQGTGA. J gave up 4 bases and V 1 base, and 7 bases lay outside the gene matches. The CDR3 is 16 residues long. This chain's CDR3 is CASSLNPREVPDTQYF. The DNA of the CDR3 is TGTGCCAGCAGCTTAAACCCGCGGGAGGTTCCAGATACGCAGTATTTT.

This clonotype has just one count. The chain is built from TRBV24-1 and TRBJ2-2; 8 bases are a match to TRBD2. V lost 4 bases, J lost 4 bases, and 4 bases stayed unmatched. Germline-derived CDR1 and CDR2 are KGHDR and SFDVKD. The CDR3 totals 15 residues. The CDR3 here is CATSDGLAGTGELFF. CDR3 coding DNA: TGTGCCACCAGTGACGGACTAGCCGGCACCGGGGAGCTGTTTTTT.

This clonotype was counted a few times. This sequence joins TRBV5-1 and TRBJ2-3; TRBD1 is a possible D gene (5 bases). V lost 5 bases and J lost 5, with 21 bases in between. The CDR3 covers 16 residues. The germline CDR1 and CDR2 sequences are SGHRS and YFSETQ. The CDR3 DNA sequence: TGCGCCAGCAGACCGATGATATTGAAAAGGGGAGATACGCAGTATTTT. This gives the protein CASRPMILKRGDTQYF.

This clonotype was counted between two and nine times. The chain employs TRBV18 and TRBJ1-2; weak D call: TRBD1 (5 bases). Germline-derived CDR1 and CDR2 are KGHSH and LQKENI. The CDR3 totals 15 residues. Trimming shortened V by 3 bases and J by 3 bases, and 14 bases separated the two germline ends. CDR3 in DNA: TGTGCCAGCTCACCCACCGGTCAGGGATACTATGGCTACACCTTC. As protein: CASSPTGQGYYGYTF.

This rearrangement joins TRBV7-2 to TRBJ2-3, with D possibly matching TRBD1 (5 bases). Germline V lookup: CDR1 SGHTA, CDR2 FQGNSA. The CDR3 extends over 17 amino acids. The V and J ends lost 4 bases and 4 bases respectively, with 21 bases between them. CDR3 coding DNA: TGTGCCAGCAGCTCCTTTCGTCGGCAGGGATTATCAGATACGCAGTATTTT. It translates to CASSSFRRQGLSDTQYF. Using reference TRBV7-2 and TRBJ2-3 for the parts outside the CDR3, the full variable domain is GAGVSQSPSNKVTEKGKDVELRCDPISGHTALYWYRQSLGQGLEFLIYFQGNSAPDKSGLPSDRFSAERTGGSVSTLTIQRTQQEDSAVYLCASSSFRRQGLSDTQYFGPGTRLTVL.

The chain couples TRBV25-1 to TRBJ2-1, with D maybe TRBD2 (6 bases). Germline loops: CDR1 MGHDK, CDR2 SYGVNS. The CDR3 contains 14 residues. Trimming took off 3 bases at V and 6 bases at J, with 12 bases between the two ends. CDR3: CASSDSGSVNEQFF. Written as DNA, the CDR3 is TGTGCCAGCAGTGATTCCGGGAGCGTCAATGAGCAGTTCTTC.

This clonotype appeared many times. V is TRBV29-1 and J is TRBJ2-7; D might be TRBD1 (6 bases). Per germline, CDR1 SQVTM and CDR2 ANQGSEA. CDR3 size: 12 residues. The ends were cut back, 5 bases at V and 2 bases at J, with 10 bases in the middle. The CDR3 sequence: CSVRDITYEQYF. CDR3 bases: TGCAGCGTTCGGGACATTACCTACGAGCAGTACTTC.

This chain connects TRBV5-5 to TRBJ1-3; TRBD1 matches 9 bases. CDR1 and CDR2 (germline): SGHKS, YYEKEE (reference sequence). The CDR3 contains 16 residues. The ends lost 4 bases at V and 4 bases at J; junction bases unmatched: 9. The CDR3 DNA sequence: TGTGCCAGCAGCCCAACCCGGACAGGGGTGGGAAACACCATATATTTT. Amino acid sequence: CASSPTRTGVGNTIYF.

This clonotype was found a few times. The chain has TRBV7-2 and TRBJ2-3; 9 positions match TRBD2. J was trimmed by 1 base and V by 0 bases; bases with no gene match: 5. Germline V CDR1 and CDR2: SGHTA, FQGNSA. This CDR3 spans 17 amino acids. The CDR3 region has the DNA TGTGCCAGCAGCTTAGCTGGTCTAGCGGGACGCACAGATACGCAGTATTTT. It is translated as CASSLAGLAGRTDTQYF.

The chain carries TRBV30 and TRBJ1-6; TRBD1 might be the D (6 bases). V lost 0 bases, J lost 7 bases, and 10 bases lay in between. CDR1 GTSNPN and CDR2 SVGIG come from the germline V gene (reference sequence). The CDR3 contains 14 residues. Here the CDR3 DNA reads TGTGCCTGGAGTGTAGGGGGAGGCAATTCACCCCTCCACTTT. It encodes CAWSVGGGNSPLHF.

The genes are TRBV6-5 and TRBJ2-1; TRBD2 aligns across 13 bases. The CDR3 contains 17 residues. V lost 0 bases and J lost 6; bases outside the gene matches: 5. Germline V lookup: CDR1 MNHEY, CDR2 SVGAGI. The CDR3 reads CASSYSSTSGGANEQFF. The CDR3 DNA follows: TGTGCCAGCAGTTACTCGAGTACTAGCGGGGGGGCCAATGAGCAGTTCTTC.

The chain links TRBV30 to TRBJ1-5, with D tentatively TRBD1 (5 bases). This CDR3 is 15 amino acids long. Trimming pared 2 bases from V and 7 bases from J, leaving 18 bases between. Germline CDR1 and CDR2: GTSNPN and SVGIG (reference sequence). The DNA for the CDR3 is TGTGCCTGGAGTCCTCCGGACGGGACGGTCCAGCCCCAGCATTTT. This translates into CAWSPPDGTVQPQHF.